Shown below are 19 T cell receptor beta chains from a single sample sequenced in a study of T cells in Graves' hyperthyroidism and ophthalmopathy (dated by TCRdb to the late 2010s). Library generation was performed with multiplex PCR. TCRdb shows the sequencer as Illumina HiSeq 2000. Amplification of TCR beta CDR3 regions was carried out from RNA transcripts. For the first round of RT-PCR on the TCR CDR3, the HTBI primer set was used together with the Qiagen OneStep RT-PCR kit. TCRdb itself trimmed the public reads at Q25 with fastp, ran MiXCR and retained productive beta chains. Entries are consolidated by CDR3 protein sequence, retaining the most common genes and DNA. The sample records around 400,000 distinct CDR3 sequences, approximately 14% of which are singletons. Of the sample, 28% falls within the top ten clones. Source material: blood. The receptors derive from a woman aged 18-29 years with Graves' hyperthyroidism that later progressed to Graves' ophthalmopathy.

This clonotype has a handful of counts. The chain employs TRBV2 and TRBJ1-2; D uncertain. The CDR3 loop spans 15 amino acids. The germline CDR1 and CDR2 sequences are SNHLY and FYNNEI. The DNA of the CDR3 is TGTGCTACGCAGAGGTTAGAGGTGGGCAACTATGGCTACACCTTC. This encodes CATQRLEVGNYGYTF.

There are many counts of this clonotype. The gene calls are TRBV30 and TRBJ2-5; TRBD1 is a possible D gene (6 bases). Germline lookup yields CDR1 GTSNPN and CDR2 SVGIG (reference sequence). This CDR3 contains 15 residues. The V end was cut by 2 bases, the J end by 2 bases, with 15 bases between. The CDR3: CAWSWGDRNQETQYF. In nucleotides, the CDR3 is TGTGCCTGGAGTTGGGGAGACAGGAATCAAGAGACCCAGTACTTC.

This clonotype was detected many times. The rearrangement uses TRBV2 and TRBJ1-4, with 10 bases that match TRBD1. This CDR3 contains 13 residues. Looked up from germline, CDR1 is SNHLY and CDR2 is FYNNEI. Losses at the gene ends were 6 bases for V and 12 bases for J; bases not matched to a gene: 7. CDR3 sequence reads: CASSFGQGVELFF. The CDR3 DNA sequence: TGTGCCAGCAGCTTCGGACAGGGGGTAGAACTGTTTTTT.

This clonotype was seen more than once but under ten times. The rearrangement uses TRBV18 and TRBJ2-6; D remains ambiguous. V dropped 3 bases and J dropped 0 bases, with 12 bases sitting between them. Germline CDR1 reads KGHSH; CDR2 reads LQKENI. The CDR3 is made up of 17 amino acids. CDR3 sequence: CASSPRAGLSGANVLTF. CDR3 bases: TGTGCCAGCTCACCCCGGGCTGGTCTCTCTGGGGCCAACGTCCTGACTTTC.

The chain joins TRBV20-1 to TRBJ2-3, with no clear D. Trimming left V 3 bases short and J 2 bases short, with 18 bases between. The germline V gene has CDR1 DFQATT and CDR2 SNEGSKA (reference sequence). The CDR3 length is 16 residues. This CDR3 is CSASGFRHQYTDTQYF. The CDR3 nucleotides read TGCAGTGCTAGCGGGTTTAGACATCAGTACACAGATACGCAGTATTTT.

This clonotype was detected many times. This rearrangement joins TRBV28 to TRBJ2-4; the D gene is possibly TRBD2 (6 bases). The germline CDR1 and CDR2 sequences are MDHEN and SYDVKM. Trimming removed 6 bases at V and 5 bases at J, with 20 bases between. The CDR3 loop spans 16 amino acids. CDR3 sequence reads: CASSPNGAGFQNIQYF. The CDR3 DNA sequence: TGTGCCAGCAGCCCAAATGGCGCGGGGTTCCAAAACATTCAGTACTTC.

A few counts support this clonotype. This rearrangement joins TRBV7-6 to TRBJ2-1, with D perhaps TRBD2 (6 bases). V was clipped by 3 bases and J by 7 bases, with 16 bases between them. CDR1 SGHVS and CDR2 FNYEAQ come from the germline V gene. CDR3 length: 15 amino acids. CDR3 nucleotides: TGTGCCAGCAGCTTGGGAACCGGGACTTTTAATGAGCAGTTCTTC. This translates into CASSLGTGTFNEQFF.

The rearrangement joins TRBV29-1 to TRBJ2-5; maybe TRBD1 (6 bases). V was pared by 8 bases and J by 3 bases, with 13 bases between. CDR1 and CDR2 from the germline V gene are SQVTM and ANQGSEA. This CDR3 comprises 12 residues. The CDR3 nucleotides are TGCAGCACCGAGGGGGTGGAAGAGACCCAGTACTTC. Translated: CSTEGVEETQYF.

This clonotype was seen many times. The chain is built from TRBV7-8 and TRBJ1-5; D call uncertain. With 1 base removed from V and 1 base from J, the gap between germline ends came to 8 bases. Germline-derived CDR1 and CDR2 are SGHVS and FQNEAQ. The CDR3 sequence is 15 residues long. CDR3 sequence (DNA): TGTGCCAGCAGCTTAGGGCAGAGAAGCAATCAGCCCCAGCATTTT. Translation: CASSLGQRSNQPQHF. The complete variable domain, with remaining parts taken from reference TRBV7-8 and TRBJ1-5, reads GAGVSQSPRYKVAKRGQDVALRCDPISGHVSLFWYQQALGQGPEFLTYFQNEAQLDKSGLPSDRFFAERPEGSVSTLKIQRTQQEDSAVYLCASSLGQRSNQPQHFGDGTRLSIL.

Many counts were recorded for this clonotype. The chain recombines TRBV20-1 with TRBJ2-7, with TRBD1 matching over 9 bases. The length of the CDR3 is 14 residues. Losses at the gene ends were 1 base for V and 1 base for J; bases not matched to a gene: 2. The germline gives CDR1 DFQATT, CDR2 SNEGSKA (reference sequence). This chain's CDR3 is CSARGDRESYEQYF. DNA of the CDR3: TGCAGTGCTAGAGGGGACAGGGAATCCTACGAGCAGTACTTC.

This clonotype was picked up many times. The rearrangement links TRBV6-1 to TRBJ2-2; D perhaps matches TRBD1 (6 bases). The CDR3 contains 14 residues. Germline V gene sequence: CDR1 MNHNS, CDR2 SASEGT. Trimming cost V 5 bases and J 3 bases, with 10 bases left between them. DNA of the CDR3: TGTGCCAGCAGTAACAACAGGGACACCGGGGAGCTGTTTTTT. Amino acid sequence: CASSNNRDTGELFF.

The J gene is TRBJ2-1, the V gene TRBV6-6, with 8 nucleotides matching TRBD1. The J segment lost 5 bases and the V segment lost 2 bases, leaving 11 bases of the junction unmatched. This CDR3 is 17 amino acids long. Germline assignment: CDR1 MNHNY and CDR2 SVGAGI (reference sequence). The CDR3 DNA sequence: TGTGCCAGCAGTTACCGGTGGACAGGGCTTTACCACAATGAGCAGTTCTTC. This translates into CASSYRWTGLYHNEQFF.

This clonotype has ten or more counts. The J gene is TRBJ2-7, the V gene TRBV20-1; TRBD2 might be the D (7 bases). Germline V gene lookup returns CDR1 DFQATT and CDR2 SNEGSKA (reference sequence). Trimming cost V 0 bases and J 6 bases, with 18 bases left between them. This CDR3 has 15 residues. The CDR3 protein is CSARDLQRRGGEQYF. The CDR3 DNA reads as TGCAGTGCTAGAGATTTGCAGCGGAGGGGGGGCGAGCAGTACTTC.

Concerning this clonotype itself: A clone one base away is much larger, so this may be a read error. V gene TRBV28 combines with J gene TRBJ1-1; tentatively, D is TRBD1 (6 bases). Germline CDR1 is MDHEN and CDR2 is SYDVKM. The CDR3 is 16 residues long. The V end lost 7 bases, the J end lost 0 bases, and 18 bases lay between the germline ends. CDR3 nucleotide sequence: TGTGCCAGCAATAGGGGGGGGGCCCACATGAACACTGAAGCTTTCTTT. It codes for CASNRGGAHMNTEAFF.

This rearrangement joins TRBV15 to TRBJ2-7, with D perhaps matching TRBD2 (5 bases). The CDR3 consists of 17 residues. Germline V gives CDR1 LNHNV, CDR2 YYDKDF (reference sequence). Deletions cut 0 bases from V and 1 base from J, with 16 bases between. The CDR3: CATSREEVRILSYEQYF. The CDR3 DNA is TGTGCCACCAGCAGAGAGGAGGTCAGAATATTATCCTACGAGCAGTACTTC. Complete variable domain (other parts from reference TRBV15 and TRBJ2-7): DAMVIQNPRYQVTQFGKPVTLSCSQTLNHNVMYWYQQKSSQAPKLLFHYYDKDFNNEADTPDNFQSRRPNTSFCFLDIRSPGLGDTAMYLCATSREEVRILSYEQYFGPGTRLTVT.

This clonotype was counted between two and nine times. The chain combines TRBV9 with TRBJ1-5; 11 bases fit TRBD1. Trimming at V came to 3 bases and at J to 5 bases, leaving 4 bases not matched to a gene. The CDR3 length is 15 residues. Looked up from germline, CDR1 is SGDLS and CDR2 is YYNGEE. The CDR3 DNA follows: TGTGCCAGCAGCGCCGGACAGGGGGCTGATCAGCCCCAGCATTTT. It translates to CASSAGQGADQPQHF.

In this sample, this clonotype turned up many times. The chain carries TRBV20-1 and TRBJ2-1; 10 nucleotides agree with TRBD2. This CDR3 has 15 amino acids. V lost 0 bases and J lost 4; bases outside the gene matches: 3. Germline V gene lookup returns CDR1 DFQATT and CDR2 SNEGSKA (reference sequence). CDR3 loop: CSARDLAGDYNEQFF. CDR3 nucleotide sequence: TGCAGTGCTAGAGATCTAGCGGGAGATTACAATGAGCAGTTCTTC.

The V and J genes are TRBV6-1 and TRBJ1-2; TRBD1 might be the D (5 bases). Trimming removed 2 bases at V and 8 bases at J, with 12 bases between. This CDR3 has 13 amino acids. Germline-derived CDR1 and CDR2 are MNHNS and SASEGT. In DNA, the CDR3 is TGTGCCAGCAGTGAACGCCAGGGTTGGGGCTACACCTTC. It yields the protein CASSERQGWGYTF.

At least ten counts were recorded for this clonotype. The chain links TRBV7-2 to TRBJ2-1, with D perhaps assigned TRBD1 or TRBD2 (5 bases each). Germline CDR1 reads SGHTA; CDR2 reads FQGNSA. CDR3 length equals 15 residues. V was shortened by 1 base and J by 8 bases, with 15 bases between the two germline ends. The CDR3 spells CASSLDFGMGDEQFF. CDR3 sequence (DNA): TGTGCCAGCAGCTTAGATTTCGGTATGGGGGATGAGCAGTTCTTC. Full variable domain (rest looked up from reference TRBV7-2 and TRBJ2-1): GAGVSQSPSNKVTEKGKDVELRCDPISGHTALYWYRQSLGQGLEFLIYFQGNSAPDKSGLPSDRFSAERTGGSVSTLTIQRTQQEDSAVYLCASSLDFGMGDEQFFGPGTRLTVL.